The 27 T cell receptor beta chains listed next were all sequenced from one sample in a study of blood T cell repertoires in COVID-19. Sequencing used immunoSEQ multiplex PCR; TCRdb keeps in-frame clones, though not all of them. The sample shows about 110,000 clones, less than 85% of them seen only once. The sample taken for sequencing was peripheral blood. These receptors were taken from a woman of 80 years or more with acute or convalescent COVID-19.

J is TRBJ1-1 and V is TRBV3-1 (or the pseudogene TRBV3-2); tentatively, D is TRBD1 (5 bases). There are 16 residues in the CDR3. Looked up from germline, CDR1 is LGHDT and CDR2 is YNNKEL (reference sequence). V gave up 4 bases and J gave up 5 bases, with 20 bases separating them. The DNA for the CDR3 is TGTGCCAGCAGCCCTCCAAGGCAGGGCGGGATGACTGAAGCTTTCTTT. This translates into CASSPPRQGGMTEAFF.

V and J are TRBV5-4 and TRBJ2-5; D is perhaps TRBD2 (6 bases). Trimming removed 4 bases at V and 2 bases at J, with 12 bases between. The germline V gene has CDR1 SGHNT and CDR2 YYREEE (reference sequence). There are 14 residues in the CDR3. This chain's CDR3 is CASSQARGQETQYF. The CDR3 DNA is TGTGCCAGCAGCCAAGCACGGGGGCAAGAGACCCAGTACTTC.

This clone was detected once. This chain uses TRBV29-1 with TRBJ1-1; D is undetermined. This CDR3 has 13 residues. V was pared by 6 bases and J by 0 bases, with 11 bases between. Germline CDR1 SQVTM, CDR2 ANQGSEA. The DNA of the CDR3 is TGCAGCGTCAGAGGTAGGTTGAACACTGAAGCTTTCTTT. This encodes CSVRGRLNTEAFF.

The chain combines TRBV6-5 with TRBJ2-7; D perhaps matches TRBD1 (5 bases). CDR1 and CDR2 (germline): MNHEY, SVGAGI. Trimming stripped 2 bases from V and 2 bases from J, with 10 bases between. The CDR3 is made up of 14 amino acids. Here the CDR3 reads CASSYGKGTYEQYF. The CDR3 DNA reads TGTGCCAGCAGTTACGGGAAGGGGACCTACGAGCAGTACTTC.

CDR3 sequence (DNA): TGCGCCAGCAGCGCATTAGAGACCCGACTTGGCTACACCTTC. The encoded protein is CASSALETRLGYTF. V and J are TRBV5-1 and TRBJ1-2; D is undetermined. V lost 4 bases, J lost 7 bases, and 17 bases lay in between. Germline CDR1 and CDR2: SGHRS and YFSETQ. The CDR3 loop spans 14 amino acids.

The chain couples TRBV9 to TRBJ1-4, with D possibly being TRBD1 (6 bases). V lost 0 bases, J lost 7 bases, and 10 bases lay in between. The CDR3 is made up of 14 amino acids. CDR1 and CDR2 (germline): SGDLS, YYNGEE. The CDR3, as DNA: TGTGCCAGCAGCGTAGACAGGGTCGGTGAAAAACTGTTTTTT. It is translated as CASSVDRVGEKLFF.

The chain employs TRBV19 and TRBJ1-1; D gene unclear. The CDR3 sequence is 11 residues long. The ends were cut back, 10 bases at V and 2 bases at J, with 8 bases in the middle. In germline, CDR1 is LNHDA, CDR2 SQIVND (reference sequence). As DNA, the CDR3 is TGTGCCACTACGGGAAACACTGAAGCTTTCTTT. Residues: CATTGNTEAFF.

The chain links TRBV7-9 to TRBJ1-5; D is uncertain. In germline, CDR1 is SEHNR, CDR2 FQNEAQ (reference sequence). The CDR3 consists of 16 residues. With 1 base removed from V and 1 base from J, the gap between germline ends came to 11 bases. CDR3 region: CASSLVGGPSNQPQHF. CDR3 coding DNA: TGTGCCAGCAGCTTAGTTGGTGGGCCGAGCAATCAGCCCCAGCATTTT.

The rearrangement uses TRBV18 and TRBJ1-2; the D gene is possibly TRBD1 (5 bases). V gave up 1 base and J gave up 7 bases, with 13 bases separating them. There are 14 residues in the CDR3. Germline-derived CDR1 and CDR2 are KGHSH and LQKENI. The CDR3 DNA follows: TGTGCCAGCTCACCACAATCCAGGGAGGGTGGCTACACCTTC. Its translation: CASSPQSREGGYTF.

CDR3: CAWSRGEETQYF. The CDR3 coding sequence is TGTGCCTGGAGTAGAGGTGAAGAGACCCAGTACTTC. This rearrangement joins TRBV30 to TRBJ2-5; D unclear. The germline V gene encodes CDR1 GTSNPN and CDR2 SVGIG (reference sequence). V lost 2 bases, J lost 3 bases, and 7 bases lay in between. The CDR3 spans 12 residues.

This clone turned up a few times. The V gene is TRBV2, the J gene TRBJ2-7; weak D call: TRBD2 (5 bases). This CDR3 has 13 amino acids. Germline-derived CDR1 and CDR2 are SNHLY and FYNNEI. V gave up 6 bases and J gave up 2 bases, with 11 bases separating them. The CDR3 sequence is CASSPVGAYEQYF. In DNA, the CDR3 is TGTGCCAGCAGCCCGGTCGGGGCCTACGAGCAGTACTTC.

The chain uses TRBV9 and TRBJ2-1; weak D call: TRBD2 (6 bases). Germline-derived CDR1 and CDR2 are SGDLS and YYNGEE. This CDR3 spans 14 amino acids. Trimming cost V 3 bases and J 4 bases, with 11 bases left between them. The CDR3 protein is CASSAPGLYNEQFF. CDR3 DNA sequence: TGTGCCAGCAGCGCACCGGGACTTTACAATGAGCAGTTCTTC. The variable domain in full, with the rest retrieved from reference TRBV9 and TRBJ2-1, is DSGVTQTPKHLITATGQRVTLRCSPRSGDLSVYWYQQSLDQGLQFLIQYYNGEERAKGNILERFSAQQFPDLHSELNLSSLELGDSALYFCASSAPGLYNEQFFGPGTRLTVL.

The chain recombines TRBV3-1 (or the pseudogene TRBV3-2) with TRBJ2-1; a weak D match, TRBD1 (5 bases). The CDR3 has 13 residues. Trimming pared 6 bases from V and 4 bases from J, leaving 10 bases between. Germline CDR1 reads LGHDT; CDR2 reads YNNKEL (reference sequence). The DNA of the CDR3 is TGTGCCAGCAGTGCAGACAGATACAATGAGCAGTTCTTC. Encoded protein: CASSADRYNEQFF.

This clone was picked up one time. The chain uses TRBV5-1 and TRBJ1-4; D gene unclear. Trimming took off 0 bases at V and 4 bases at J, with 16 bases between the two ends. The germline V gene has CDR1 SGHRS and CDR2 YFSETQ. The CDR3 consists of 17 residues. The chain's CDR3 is CASSLGPQADRNEKLFF. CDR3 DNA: TGCGCCAGCAGCTTGGGACCTCAGGCAGACCGTAATGAAAAACTGTTTTTT. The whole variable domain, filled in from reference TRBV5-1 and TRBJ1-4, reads KAGVTQTPRYLIKTRGQQVTLSCSPISGHRSVSWYQQTPGQGLQFLFEYFSETQRNKGNFPGRFSGRQFSNSRSEMNVSTLELGDSALYLCASSLGPQADRNEKLFFGSGTQLSVL.

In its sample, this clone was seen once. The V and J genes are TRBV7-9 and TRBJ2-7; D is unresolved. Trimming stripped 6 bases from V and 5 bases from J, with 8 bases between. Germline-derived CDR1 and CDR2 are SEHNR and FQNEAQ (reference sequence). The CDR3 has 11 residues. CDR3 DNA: TGTGCCAGCAGTCAAGGAGACGAGCAGTACTTC. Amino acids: CASSQGDEQYF.

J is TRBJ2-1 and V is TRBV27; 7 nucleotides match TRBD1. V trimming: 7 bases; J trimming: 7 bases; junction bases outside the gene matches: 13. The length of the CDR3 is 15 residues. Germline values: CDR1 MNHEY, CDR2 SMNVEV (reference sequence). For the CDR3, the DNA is TGTGCCAGCAATTCAAGGGGGCTTTGGGGAAATGAGCAGTTCTTC. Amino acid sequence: CASNSRGLWGNEQFF.

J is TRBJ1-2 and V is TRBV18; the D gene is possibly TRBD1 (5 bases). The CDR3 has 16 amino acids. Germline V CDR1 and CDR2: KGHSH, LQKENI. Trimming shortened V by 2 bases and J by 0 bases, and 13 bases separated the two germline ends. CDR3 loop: CASSPSRAKANYGYTF. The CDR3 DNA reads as TGTGCCAGCTCACCATCCAGGGCAAAAGCTAACTATGGCTACACCTTC.

Written as DNA, the CDR3 is TGTGCCAGCAGCTTAGCTAGCGGGGGGGCCGGGGAGCTGTTTTTT. It yields the protein CASSLASGGAGELFF. The J gene is TRBJ2-2, the V gene TRBV7-2, with 11 bases aligning to TRBD2. CDR1 is SGHTA and CDR2 is FQGNSA in the germline V gene. CDR3 size: 15 residues. V was pared by 0 bases and J by 6 bases, with 0 bases of the junction left unmatched.

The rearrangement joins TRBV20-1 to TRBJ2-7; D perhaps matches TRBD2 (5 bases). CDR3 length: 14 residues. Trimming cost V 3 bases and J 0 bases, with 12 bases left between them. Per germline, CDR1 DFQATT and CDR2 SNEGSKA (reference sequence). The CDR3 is CSASVGGPSYEQYF. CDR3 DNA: TGCAGTGCTAGTGTGGGCGGGCCCTCCTACGAGCAGTACTTC.

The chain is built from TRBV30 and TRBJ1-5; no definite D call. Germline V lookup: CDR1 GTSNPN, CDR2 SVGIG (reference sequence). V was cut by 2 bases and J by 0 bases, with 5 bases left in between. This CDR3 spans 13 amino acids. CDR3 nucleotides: TGTGCCTGGAGTTACAGTAGCAATCAGCCCCAGCATTTT. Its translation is CAWSYSSNQPQHF.

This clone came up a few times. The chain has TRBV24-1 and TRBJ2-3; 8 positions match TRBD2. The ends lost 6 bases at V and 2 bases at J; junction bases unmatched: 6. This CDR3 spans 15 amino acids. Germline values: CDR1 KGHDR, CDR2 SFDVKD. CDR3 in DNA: TGTGCCACCAGTCCGGCTAGCGGGCCCACAGATACGCAGTATTTT. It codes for CATSPASGPTDTQYF.

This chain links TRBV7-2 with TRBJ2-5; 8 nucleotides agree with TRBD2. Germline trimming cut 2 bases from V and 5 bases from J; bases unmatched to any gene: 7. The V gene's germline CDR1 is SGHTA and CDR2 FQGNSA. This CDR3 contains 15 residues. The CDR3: CASSLLGRAYETQYF. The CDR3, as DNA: TGTGCCAGCAGCTTACTCGGGAGGGCCTATGAGACCCAGTACTTC. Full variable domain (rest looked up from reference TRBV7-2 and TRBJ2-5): GAGVSQSPSNKVTEKGKDVELRCDPISGHTALYWYRQSLGQGLEFLIYFQGNSAPDKSGLPSDRFSAERTGGSVSTLTIQRTQQEDSAVYLCASSLLGRAYETQYFGPGTRLLVL.

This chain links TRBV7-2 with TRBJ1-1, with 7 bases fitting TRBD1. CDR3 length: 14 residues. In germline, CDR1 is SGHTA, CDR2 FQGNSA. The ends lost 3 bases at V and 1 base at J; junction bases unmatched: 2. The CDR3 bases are TGTGCCAGCAGCTTTAGGGGGCAGAACACTGAAGCTTTCTTT. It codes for CASSFRGQNTEAFF. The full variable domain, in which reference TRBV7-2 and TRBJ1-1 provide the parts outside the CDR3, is GAGVSQSPSNKVTEKGKDVELRCDPISGHTALYWYRQSLGQGLEFLIYFQGNSAPDKSGLPSDRFSAERTGGSVSTLTIQRTQQEDSAVYLCASSFRGQNTEAFFGQGTRLTVV.

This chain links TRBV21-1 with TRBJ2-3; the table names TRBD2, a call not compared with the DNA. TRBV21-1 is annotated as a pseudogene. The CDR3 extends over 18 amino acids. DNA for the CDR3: TGTGCCAGCAGCGTAAACCCGGGACTAGCGGGGGTTACAGATACGCAGTATTTT. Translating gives CASSVNPGLAGVTDTQYF.

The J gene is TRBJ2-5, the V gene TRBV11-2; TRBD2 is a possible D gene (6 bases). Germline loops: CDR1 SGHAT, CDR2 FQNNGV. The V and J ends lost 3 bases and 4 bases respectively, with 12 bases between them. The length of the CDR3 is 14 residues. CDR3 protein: CASSFHGGRETQYF. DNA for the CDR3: TGTGCCAGCAGCTTTCACGGGGGTCGAGAGACCCAGTACTTC.

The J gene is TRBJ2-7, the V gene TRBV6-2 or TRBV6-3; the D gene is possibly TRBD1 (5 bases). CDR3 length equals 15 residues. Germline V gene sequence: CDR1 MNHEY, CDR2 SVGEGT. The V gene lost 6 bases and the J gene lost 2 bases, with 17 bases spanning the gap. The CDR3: CASSRYAGKAYEQYF. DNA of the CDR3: TGTGCCAGCAGCAGATATGCAGGGAAGGCCTACGAGCAGTACTTC.

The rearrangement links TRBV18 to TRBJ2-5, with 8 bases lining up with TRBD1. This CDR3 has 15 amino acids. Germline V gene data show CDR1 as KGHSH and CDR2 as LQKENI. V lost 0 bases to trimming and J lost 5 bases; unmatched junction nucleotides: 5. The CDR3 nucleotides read TGTGCCAGCTCACCACCCGCAGGGGGCGTCGAGACCCAGTACTTC. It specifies CASSPPAGGVETQYF.